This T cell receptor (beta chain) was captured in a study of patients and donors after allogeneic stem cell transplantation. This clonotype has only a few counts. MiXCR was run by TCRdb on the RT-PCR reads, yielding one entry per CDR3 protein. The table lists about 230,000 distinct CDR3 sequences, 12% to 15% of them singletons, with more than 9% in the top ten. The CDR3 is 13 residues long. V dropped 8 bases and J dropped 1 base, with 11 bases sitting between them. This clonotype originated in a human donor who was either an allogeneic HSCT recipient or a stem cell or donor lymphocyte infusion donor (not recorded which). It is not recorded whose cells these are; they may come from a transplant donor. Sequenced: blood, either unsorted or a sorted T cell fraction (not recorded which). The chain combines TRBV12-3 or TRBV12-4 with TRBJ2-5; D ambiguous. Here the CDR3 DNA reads TGTGCCAGCCTCTTCGCCAGCCAAGAGACCCAGTACTTC. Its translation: CASLFASQETQYF.